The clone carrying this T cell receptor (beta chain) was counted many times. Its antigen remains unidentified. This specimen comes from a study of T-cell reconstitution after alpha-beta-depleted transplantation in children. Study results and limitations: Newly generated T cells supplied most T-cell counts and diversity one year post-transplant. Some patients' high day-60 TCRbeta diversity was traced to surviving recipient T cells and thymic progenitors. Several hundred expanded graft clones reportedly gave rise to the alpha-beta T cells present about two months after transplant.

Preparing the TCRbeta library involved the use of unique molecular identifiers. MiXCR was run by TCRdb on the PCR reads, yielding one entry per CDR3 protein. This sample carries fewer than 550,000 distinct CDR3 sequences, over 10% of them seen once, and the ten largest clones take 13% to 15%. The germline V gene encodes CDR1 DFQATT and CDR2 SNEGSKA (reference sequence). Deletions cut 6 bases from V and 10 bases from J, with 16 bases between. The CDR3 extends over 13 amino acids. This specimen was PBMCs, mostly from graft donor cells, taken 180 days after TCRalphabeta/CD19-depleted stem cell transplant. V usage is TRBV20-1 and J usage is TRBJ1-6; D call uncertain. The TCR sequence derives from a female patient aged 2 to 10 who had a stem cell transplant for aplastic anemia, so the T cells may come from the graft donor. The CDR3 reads CSARRAEVSPLHF. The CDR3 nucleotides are TGCAGTGCCCGCCGGGCGGAGGTCTCACCCCTCCACTTT.